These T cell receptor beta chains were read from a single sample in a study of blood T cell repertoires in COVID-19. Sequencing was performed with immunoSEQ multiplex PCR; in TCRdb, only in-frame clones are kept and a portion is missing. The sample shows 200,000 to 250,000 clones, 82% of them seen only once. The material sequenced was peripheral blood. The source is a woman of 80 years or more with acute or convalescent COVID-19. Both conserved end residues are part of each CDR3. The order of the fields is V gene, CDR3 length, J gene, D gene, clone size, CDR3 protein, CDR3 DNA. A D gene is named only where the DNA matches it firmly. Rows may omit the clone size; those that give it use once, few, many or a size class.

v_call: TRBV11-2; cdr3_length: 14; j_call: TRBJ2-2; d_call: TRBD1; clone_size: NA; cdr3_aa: CASSVDRVTGELFF; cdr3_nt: TGTGCCAGCAGCGTCGACAGGGTTACCGGGGAGCTGTTTTTT
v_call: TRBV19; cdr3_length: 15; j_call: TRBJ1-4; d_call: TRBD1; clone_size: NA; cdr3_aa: CASTSDWTGNEKLFF; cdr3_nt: TGTGCCAGTACCTCTGATTGGACAGGAAACGAAAAACTGTTTTTT
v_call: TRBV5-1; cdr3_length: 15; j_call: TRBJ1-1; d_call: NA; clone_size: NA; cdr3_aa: CASSLVGGKNTEAFF; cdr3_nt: TGCGCCAGCAGCTTGGTTGGGGGGAAGAACACTGAAGCTTTCTTT
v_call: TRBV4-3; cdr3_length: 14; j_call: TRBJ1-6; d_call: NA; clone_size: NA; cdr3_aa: CASSQDGGNSPLHF; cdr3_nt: TGCGCCAGCAGCCAAGATGGGGGGAATTCACCCCTCCACTTT
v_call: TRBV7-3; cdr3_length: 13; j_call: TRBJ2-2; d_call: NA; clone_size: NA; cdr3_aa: CASSSLSTGELFF; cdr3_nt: TGTGCCAGCAGCTCCCTATCTACCGGGGAGCTGTTTTTT
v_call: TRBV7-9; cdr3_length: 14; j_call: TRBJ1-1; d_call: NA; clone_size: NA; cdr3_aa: CASSLEGNSAEAFF; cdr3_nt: TGTGCCAGCAGCTTGGAGGGAAACTCGGCTGAAGCTTTCTTT
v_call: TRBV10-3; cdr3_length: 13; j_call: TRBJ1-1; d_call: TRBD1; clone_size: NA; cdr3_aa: CAISDDRGAEAFF; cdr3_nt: TGTGCCATCAGTGACGACAGGGGAGCTGAAGCTTTCTTT
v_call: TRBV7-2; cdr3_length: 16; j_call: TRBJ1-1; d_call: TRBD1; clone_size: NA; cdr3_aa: CASSLVGQGRYTEAFF; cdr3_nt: TGTGCCAGCAGCTTAGTAGGACAGGGTAGGTACACTGAAGCTTTCTTT
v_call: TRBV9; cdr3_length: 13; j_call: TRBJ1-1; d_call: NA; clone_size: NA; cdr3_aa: CASSAGYNTEAFF; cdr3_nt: TGTGCCAGCAGCGCAGGGTACAACACTGAAGCTTTCTTT
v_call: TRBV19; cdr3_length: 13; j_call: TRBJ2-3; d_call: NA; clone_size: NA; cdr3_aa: CASSIAVVDTQYF; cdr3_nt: TGTGCCAGTAGTATAGCTGTCGTAGATACGCAGTATTTT
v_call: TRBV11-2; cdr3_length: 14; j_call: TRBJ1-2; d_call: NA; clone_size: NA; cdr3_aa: CASSLNRRNYGYTF; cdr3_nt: TGTGCCAGCAGCTTGAACAGACGAAACTATGGCTACACCTTC
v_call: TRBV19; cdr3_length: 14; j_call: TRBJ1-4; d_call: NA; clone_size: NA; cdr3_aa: CASRDTGSGEKLFF; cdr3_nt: TGTGCCAGTAGGGACACAGGGTCGGGGGAAAAACTGTTTTTT
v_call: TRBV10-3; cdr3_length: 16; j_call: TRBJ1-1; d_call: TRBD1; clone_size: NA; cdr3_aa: CAISERQGGMNTEAFF; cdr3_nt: TGTGCCATCAGTGAGAGACAGGGCGGAATGAACACTGAAGCTTTCTTT
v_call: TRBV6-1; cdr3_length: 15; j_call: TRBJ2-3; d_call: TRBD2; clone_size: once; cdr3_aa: CASRLGTSGPDTQYF; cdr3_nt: TGTGCCAGCAGACTTGGGACTAGCGGACCAGATACGCAGTATTTT
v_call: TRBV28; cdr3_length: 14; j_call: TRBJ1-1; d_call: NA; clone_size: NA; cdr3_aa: CASSPPGGGTEAFF; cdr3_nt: TGTGCCAGCAGTCCGCCCGGAGGCGGAACTGAAGCTTTCTTT
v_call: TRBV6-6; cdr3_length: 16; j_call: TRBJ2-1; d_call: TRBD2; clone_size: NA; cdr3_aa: CASSYSGLASYNEQFF; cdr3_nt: TGTGCCAGCAGTTATTCCGGACTAGCGTCCTACAATGAGCAGTTCTTC
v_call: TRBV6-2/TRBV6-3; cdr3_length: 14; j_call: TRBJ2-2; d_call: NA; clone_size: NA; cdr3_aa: CASSDRRNTGELFF; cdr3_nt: TGTGCCAGCAGCGACAGGAGGAACACCGGGGAGCTGTTTTTT
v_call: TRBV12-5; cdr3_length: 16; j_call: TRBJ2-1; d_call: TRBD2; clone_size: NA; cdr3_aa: CASGSSRSGGASEQFF; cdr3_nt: TGTGCTAGTGGTTCCTCGAGAAGCGGGGGGGCCTCTGAGCAGTTCTTC
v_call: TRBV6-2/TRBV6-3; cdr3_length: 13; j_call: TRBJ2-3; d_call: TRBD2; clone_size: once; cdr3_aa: CASSYGRADTQYF; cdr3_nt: TGTGCCAGCAGTTATGGGAGGGCAGATACGCAGTATTTT
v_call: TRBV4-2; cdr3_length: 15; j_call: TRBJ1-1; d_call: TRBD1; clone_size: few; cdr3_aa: CASSQPQQGRTEAFF; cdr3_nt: TGTGCCAGCAGCCAACCTCAACAGGGGAGGACTGAAGCTTTCTTT
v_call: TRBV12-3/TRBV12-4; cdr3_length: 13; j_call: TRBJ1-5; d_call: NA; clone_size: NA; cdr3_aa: CASRTGSSQPQHF; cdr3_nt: TGTGCCAGCAGAACAGGGTCGTCTCAGCCCCAGCATTTT
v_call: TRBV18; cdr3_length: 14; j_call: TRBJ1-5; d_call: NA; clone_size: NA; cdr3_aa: CASSPGRWDQPQHF; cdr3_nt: TGTGCCAGCTCTCCAGGGAGGTGGGATCAGCCCCAGCATTTT
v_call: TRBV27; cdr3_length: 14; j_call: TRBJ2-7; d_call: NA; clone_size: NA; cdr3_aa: CASSLSFRVNEQYF; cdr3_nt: TGTGCCAGCAGTTTATCGTTCAGGGTCAACGAGCAGTACTTC
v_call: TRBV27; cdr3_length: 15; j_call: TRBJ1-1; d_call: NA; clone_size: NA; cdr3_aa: CASRQRQAKNTEAFF; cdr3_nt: TGTGCCAGCCGACAGAGACAGGCGAAGAACACTGAAGCTTTCTTT
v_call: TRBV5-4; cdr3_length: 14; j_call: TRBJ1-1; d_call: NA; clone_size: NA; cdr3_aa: CASSLDSLTGGAFF; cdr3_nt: TGTGCCAGCAGCTTGGACAGTCTTACGGGGGGAGCTTTCTTT
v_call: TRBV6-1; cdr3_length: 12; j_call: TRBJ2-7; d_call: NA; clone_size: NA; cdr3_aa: CASSEEGSVQYF; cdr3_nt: TGTGCCAGCAGTGAAGAAGGGAGCGTGCAGTACTTC
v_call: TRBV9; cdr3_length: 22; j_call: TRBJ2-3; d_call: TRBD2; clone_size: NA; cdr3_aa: CASSVATRRPGLAGDSTDTQYF; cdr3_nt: TGTGCCAGCAGCGTAGCTACGAGGCGGCCCGGGCTAGCGGGAGATAGCACAGATACGCAGTATTTT
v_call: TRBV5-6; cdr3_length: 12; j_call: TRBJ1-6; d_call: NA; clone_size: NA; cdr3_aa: CASRQGDSPLHF; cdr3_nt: TGTGCCAGCAGACAAGGGGATTCACCCCTCCACTTT
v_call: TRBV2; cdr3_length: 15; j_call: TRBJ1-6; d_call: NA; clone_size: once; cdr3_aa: CASRPDWQTNSPLHF; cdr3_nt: TGTGCCAGCAGGCCTGATTGGCAAACTAATTCACCCCTCCACTTT
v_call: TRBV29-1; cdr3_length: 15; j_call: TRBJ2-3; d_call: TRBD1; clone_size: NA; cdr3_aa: CSVLRGLRGSDTQYF; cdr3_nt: TGCAGCGTCTTAAGGGGGCTGAGGGGTTCAGATACGCAGTATTTT
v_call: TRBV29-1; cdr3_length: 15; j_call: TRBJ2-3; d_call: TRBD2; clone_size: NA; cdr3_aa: CSTGTVGGSTDTQYF; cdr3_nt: TGCAGCACTGGAACGGTCGGGGGGAGCACAGATACGCAGTATTTT
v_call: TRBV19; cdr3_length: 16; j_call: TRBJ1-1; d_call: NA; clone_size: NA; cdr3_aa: CASSHEQGQPNTEAFF; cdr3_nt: TGTGCCAGTAGTCATGAACAGGGTCAGCCGAACACTGAAGCTTTCTTT
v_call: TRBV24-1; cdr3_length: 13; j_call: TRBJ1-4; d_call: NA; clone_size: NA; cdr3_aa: CATSDWGGEKLFF; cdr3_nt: TGTGCCACCAGTGACTGGGGAGGTGAAAAACTGTTTTTT
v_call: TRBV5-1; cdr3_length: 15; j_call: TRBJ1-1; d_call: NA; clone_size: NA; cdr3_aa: CASRFTEGMTTEAFF; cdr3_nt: TGCGCCAGCAGGTTTACCGAGGGCATGACCACTGAAGCTTTCTTT
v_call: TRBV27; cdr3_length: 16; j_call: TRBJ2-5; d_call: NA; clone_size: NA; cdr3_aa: CASSFRASVHQETQYF; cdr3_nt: TGTGCCAGCAGTTTCCGCGCTTCGGTCCACCAAGAGACCCAGTACTTC
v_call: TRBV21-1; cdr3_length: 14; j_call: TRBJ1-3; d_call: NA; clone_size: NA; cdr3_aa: CARRGLSSGNTIYF; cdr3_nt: TGTGCCAGGAGGGGGCTCAGCTCTGGAAACACCATATATTTT
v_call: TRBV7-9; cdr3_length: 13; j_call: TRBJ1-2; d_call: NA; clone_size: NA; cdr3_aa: CASSFEGGDGYTF; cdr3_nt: TGTGCCAGCAGCTTTGAAGGGGGAGATGGCTACACCTTC
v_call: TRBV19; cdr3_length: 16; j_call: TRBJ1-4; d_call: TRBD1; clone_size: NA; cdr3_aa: CASSMVVDRGREKLFF; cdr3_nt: TGTGCCAGTAGTATGGTGGTCGACAGGGGACGGGAAAAACTGTTTTTT
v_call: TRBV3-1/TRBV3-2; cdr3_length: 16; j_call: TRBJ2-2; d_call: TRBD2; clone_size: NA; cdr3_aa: CASSQPGGSNTGELFF; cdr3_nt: TGTGCCAGCAGCCAACCGGGGGGGTCGAACACCGGGGAGCTGTTTTTT